The source of this TCR beta chain is a study of shared clonotypes between healthy human individuals. Study-level background: Used for every donor were three CD4 naive, three CD4 memory, two CD8 naive and one CD8 memory plate. Findings of the study overall: Unshared clonotypes carried lower generation probabilities than those common to all four donors. A handful of donors showed sharing of about 4.8% of naive CD4 clonotypes.

V was cut by 4 bases and J by 0 bases, with 13 bases left in between. From germline, CDR1 is MDHEN and CDR2 SYDVKM. This CDR3 has 16 amino acids. Here immunoSEQ multiplex PCR was the method, and the copy in TCRdb shows in-frame clones only, minus some. The table includes about 2.4 million clones, 85% to 95% detected once. Comments on this clone: Its antigen remains unidentified.

Input material: naive CD4+ T cells sorted from blood. Sample subset: CD45RA+ positively selected. The sequence came from a man aged 18 to 30 in good health. This chain connects TRBV28 to TRBJ2-1; D may be TRBD2 (6 bases). In DNA, the CDR3 is TGTGCCAGCAGTTCCTTTGCGGGAAACTCCTACAATGAGCAGTTCTTC. Translating gives CASSSFAGNSYNEQFF.